These T cell receptor beta chains were read from a single sample in a study of pediatric ulcerative colitis. This table comes from immunoSEQ multiplex PCR, and its TCRdb copy is limited to in-frame clones, with some not included. Counted here are 64,000 or so clones, about three quarters occurring once; the ten biggest clones make up roughly 5.5%. Source material: blood. The receptors originated from a boy aged 10-17 years with moderate ulcerative colitis. The CDR3 runs from the conserved cysteine through the conserved F or W. D genes are given only for firm matches. Size values are once, few and many counts, or a class for expanded clones, and some rows have none.

clone_size: .; d_call: .; j_call: TRBJ2-7; v_call: TRBV30; cdr3_nt: TGTGCCTGGAGCCCGTGGAGCGGGACAGCCTACGAGCAGTACTTC; cdr3_aa: CAWSPWSGTAYEQYF
clone_size: once; d_call: TRBD2; j_call: TRBJ2-5; v_call: TRBV18; cdr3_nt: TGTGCCAGCTCTCCTCAGCGGGGGCGAATCATAAACCAAGAGACCCAGTACTTC; cdr3_aa: CASSPQRGRIINQETQYF
clone_size: few; d_call: .; j_call: TRBJ1-5; v_call: TRBV4-2; cdr3_nt: TGTGCCAGCAGCCCGGCGGGGGCTAGCAATCAGCCCCAGCATTTT; cdr3_aa: CASSPAGASNQPQHF
clone_size: .; d_call: .; j_call: TRBJ1-1; v_call: TRBV4-1; cdr3_nt: TGCGCCAGCAGCCTCGGGGTCCAGAGGACTATGAACACTGAAGCTTTCTTT; cdr3_aa: CASSLGVQRTMNTEAFF
clone_size: .; d_call: TRBD2; j_call: TRBJ2-7; v_call: TRBV5-1; cdr3_nt: TGCGCCAGCAGCCAGCGGGGGGGCTCCTACGAGCAGTACTTC; cdr3_aa: CASSQRGGSYEQYF
clone_size: .; d_call: TRBD1; j_call: TRBJ1-2; v_call: TRBV5-1; cdr3_nt: TGCGCCAGCAGCTTGGAAACAGGGGAGCACTATGGCTACACCTTC; cdr3_aa: CASSLETGEHYGYTF
clone_size: .; d_call: .; j_call: TRBJ1-4; v_call: TRBV12-5; cdr3_nt: TGTGCTAGTGGTTTGGCCACCGGGACGGGGAATGAAAAACTGTTTTTT; cdr3_aa: CASGLATGTGNEKLFF
clone_size: .; d_call: TRBD1; j_call: TRBJ1-2; v_call: TRBV7-3; cdr3_nt: TGTGCCAGCAGCCCAACAGGGGCAGGTGGCTACACCTTC; cdr3_aa: CASSPTGAGGYTF
clone_size: .; d_call: .; j_call: TRBJ2-1; v_call: TRBV7-2; cdr3_nt: TGTGCCAGCAGCTTAGCCCCCCTGAATGAGCAGTTCTTC; cdr3_aa: CASSLAPLNEQFF
clone_size: .; d_call: TRBD2; j_call: TRBJ2-7; v_call: TRBV29-1; cdr3_nt: TGCAGCGTTGATAGCGGGAGAAGGAGCGAGCAGTACTTC; cdr3_aa: CSVDSGRRSEQYF
clone_size: .; d_call: .; j_call: TRBJ2-7; v_call: TRBV6-5; cdr3_nt: TGTGCCAGCAGTTACTATAGCGGAACCTACGAGCAGTACTTC; cdr3_aa: CASSYYSGTYEQYF
clone_size: .; d_call: .; j_call: TRBJ1-4; v_call: TRBV7-9; cdr3_nt: TGTGCCAGCAGCTTCGGGGGCCAGGGGGAAAAACTGTTTTTT; cdr3_aa: CASSFGGQGEKLFF
clone_size: .; d_call: .; j_call: TRBJ1-2; v_call: TRBV6-1; cdr3_nt: TGTGCCAGCAGTGGCTGGACAGCTCCCAATGGCTACACCTTC; cdr3_aa: CASSGWTAPNGYTF
clone_size: .; d_call: TRBD2; j_call: TRBJ2-1; v_call: TRBV27; cdr3_nt: TGTGCCAGCAGTTCCCTAGCGGGGTCATCGAATGAGCAGTTCTTC; cdr3_aa: CASSSLAGSSNEQFF
clone_size: few; d_call: .; j_call: TRBJ1-1; v_call: TRBV7-7; cdr3_nt: TGTGCCAGCAGCTTATGGGAGGGGGGTTCTGCTGGGACTGAAGCTTTCTTT; cdr3_aa: CASSLWEGGSAGTEAFF
clone_size: .; d_call: TRBD2; j_call: TRBJ2-7; v_call: TRBV7-2; cdr3_nt: TGTGCCAGCAGCCCTCGGACTAGCGGGAGTTACGAGCAGTACTTC; cdr3_aa: CASSPRTSGSYEQYF
clone_size: .; d_call: TRBD1; j_call: TRBJ1-2; v_call: TRBV5-4; cdr3_nt: TGTGCCAGCAGCCCCCGGGACAGGGAGAGCTATGGCTACACCTTC; cdr3_aa: CASSPRDRESYGYTF
clone_size: few; d_call: .; j_call: TRBJ1-6; v_call: TRBV4-1; cdr3_nt: TGCGCCAGCAGCCAATTCGACACAGGCAATTCACCCCTCCACTTT; cdr3_aa: CASSQFDTGNSPLHF
clone_size: .; d_call: .; j_call: TRBJ2-7; v_call: TRBV6-5; cdr3_nt: TGTGCCAGCAGTTACATGGGCTACGAGCAGTACTTC; cdr3_aa: CASSYMGYEQYF
clone_size: .; d_call: .; j_call: TRBJ2-3; v_call: TRBV6-6; cdr3_nt: TGTGCCAGTAGTGCCCGTCCCACAGATACGCAGTATTTT; cdr3_aa: CASSARPTDTQYF
clone_size: .; d_call: TRBD1; j_call: TRBJ1-6; v_call: TRBV25-1; cdr3_nt: TGTGCCAGCGGACAGGGACGGGATAATTCACCCCTCCACTTT; cdr3_aa: CASGQGRDNSPLHF
clone_size: .; d_call: .; j_call: TRBJ1-1; v_call: TRBV27; cdr3_nt: TGTGCCAGCAGGATAGGGGTCGGGGGCACTGAAGCTTTCTTT; cdr3_aa: CASRIGVGGTEAFF
clone_size: once; d_call: TRBD1; j_call: TRBJ2-1; v_call: TRBV5-8; cdr3_nt: TGTGCCAGCAGGGGGGGACAGGGTCGGAATGAGCAGTTCTTC; cdr3_aa: CASRGGQGRNEQFF
clone_size: .; d_call: .; j_call: TRBJ2-5; v_call: TRBV6-6; cdr3_nt: TGTGCCAGCAGTTCGGGAGAGACCCAGTACTTC; cdr3_aa: CASSSGETQYF
clone_size: .; d_call: TRBD1; j_call: TRBJ2-1; v_call: TRBV29-1; cdr3_nt: TGCAGCGTTGATGGGGGGACAGGGGGTTACAATGAGCAGTTCTTC; cdr3_aa: CSVDGGTGGYNEQFF
clone_size: .; d_call: .; j_call: TRBJ1-1; v_call: TRBV5-8; cdr3_nt: TGTGCCAGCAGCCCATTGAGAGAAATTATTGAAGCTTTCTTT; cdr3_aa: CASSPLREIIEAFF
clone_size: .; d_call: .; j_call: TRBJ2-3; v_call: TRBV5-4; cdr3_nt: TGTGCCAGCAGCTTGGATAGGGGAGCGGATACGCAGTATTTT; cdr3_aa: CASSLDRGADTQYF
clone_size: .; d_call: TRBD2; j_call: TRBJ2-1; v_call: TRBV4-1; cdr3_nt: TGCGCCAGCAGCCAGTTTAGCGGGGGGGCCAATGAGCAGTTCTTC; cdr3_aa: CASSQFSGGANEQFF
clone_size: .; d_call: .; j_call: TRBJ1-1; v_call: TRBV4-1; cdr3_nt: TGCGCCAGCAGCCGAGTCCCCGGGAATGAAGCTTTCTTT; cdr3_aa: CASSRVPGNEAFF
clone_size: .; d_call: .; j_call: TRBJ2-1; v_call: TRBV5-1; cdr3_nt: TGCGCCAGCAGCCTAATTGACACGACCTACAATGAGCAGTTCTTC; cdr3_aa: CASSLIDTTYNEQFF
clone_size: .; d_call: .; j_call: TRBJ2-1; v_call: TRBV2; cdr3_nt: TGTGCCAGCAGTGGCGGCTCCTACAATGAGCAGTTCTTC; cdr3_aa: CASSGGSYNEQFF
clone_size: .; d_call: .; j_call: TRBJ2-7; v_call: TRBV5-1; cdr3_nt: TGCGCCAGCAGCCCACACGGGAATCACCACGAGCAGTACTTC; cdr3_aa: CASSPHGNHHEQYF
clone_size: .; d_call: TRBD2; j_call: TRBJ2-7; v_call: TRBV7-3; cdr3_nt: TGTGCCAGCAGCTTCGGACTAGCCTACGAGCAGTACTTC; cdr3_aa: CASSFGLAYEQYF
clone_size: few; d_call: .; j_call: TRBJ1-1; v_call: TRBV7-3; cdr3_nt: TGTGCCAGCAGCTTAACGTTGAGCACTGAAGCTTTCTTT; cdr3_aa: CASSLTLSTEAFF
clone_size: .; d_call: .; j_call: TRBJ2-7; v_call: TRBV23-1; cdr3_nt: TGCGCCAGCAGTCTAGAAGGGGACTGCTACGAGCAGTACTTC; cdr3_aa: CASSLEGDCYEQYF
clone_size: .; d_call: .; j_call: TRBJ1-5; v_call: TRBV19; cdr3_nt: TGTGCCAGTAGTCCCCCCATCGTTGGACGGTATAGCAATCAGCCCCAGCATTTT; cdr3_aa: CASSPPIVGRYSNQPQHF
clone_size: .; d_call: .; j_call: TRBJ2-1; v_call: TRBV9; cdr3_nt: TGTGCCAGCAGCGGACCTGGGGGCGACTCCTACAATGAGCAGTTCTTC; cdr3_aa: CASSGPGGDSYNEQFF
clone_size: .; d_call: TRBD2; j_call: TRBJ2-7; v_call: TRBV27; cdr3_nt: TGTGCCAGCAGTTCTCGACTAGCGGGAGTCAGTGGGGCGGCAATGTACGAGCAGTACTTC; cdr3_aa: CASSSRLAGVSGAAMYEQYF
clone_size: .; d_call: TRBD1; j_call: TRBJ2-7; v_call: TRBV11-3; cdr3_nt: TGTGCCAGCAGCCCTGGGACAGGGGCCCCCTACGAGCAGTACTTC; cdr3_aa: CASSPGTGAPYEQYF
clone_size: .; d_call: .; j_call: TRBJ2-1; v_call: TRBV5-6; cdr3_nt: TGTGCCAGCAGTTTTGGGACTGAGGGGTTGCAGTTCTTC; cdr3_aa: CASSFGTEGLQFF
clone_size: .; d_call: .; j_call: TRBJ2-7; v_call: TRBV18; cdr3_nt: TGTGCCAGCTCTGCGGGCCACAGAATTTACGAGCAGTACTTC; cdr3_aa: CASSAGHRIYEQYF
clone_size: .; d_call: .; j_call: TRBJ2-6; v_call: TRBV30; cdr3_nt: TGTGCCCGCGGGGACAGCAAGATGCACTCTGGGGCCAACGTCCTGACTTTC; cdr3_aa: CARGDSKMHSGANVLTF
clone_size: .; d_call: .; j_call: TRBJ1-4; v_call: TRBV9; cdr3_nt: TGTGCCAGCAGCGCCTACGAACAGGGCCCTAATGAAAAACTGTTTTTT; cdr3_aa: CASSAYEQGPNEKLFF
clone_size: .; d_call: .; j_call: TRBJ1-2; v_call: TRBV4-1; cdr3_nt: TGCGCCAGCAGCCAAGATCAGTCCGGGAGAGAAGGCTACACCTTC; cdr3_aa: CASSQDQSGREGYTF
clone_size: .; d_call: TRBD2; j_call: TRBJ2-5; v_call: TRBV5-1; cdr3_nt: TGCGCCAGCAGCAAGGGACTAGCGGGGAGAGGAGGGCCCCCGGAGACCCAGTACTTC; cdr3_aa: CASSKGLAGRGGPPETQYF
clone_size: .; d_call: TRBD2; j_call: TRBJ2-5; v_call: TRBV18; cdr3_nt: TGTGCCAGCTCCCCTTGGACTAGCGGAAATCAAGAGACCCAGTACTTC; cdr3_aa: CASSPWTSGNQETQYF
clone_size: .; d_call: .; j_call: TRBJ1-1; v_call: TRBV5-1; cdr3_nt: TGCGCCAGCAGACTCAACTCGGGGACGGGGAACACTGAAGCTTTCTTT; cdr3_aa: CASRLNSGTGNTEAFF
clone_size: .; d_call: .; j_call: TRBJ2-5; v_call: TRBV11-3; cdr3_nt: TGTGCCAGCAGCTTCGGGCAAGAGACCCAGTACTTC; cdr3_aa: CASSFGQETQYF
clone_size: .; d_call: .; j_call: TRBJ1-1; v_call: TRBV6-1; cdr3_nt: TGTGCCAGCAGTCAGACTGGGAACACTGAAGCTTTCTTT; cdr3_aa: CASSQTGNTEAFF
clone_size: .; d_call: .; j_call: TRBJ2-5; v_call: TRBV5-1; cdr3_nt: TGCGCCAGCAGCTCTCGTTTTAGCCAAGCGGGCGGGGAGACCCAGTACTTC; cdr3_aa: CASSSRFSQAGGETQYF
clone_size: .; d_call: .; j_call: TRBJ1-2; v_call: TRBV9; cdr3_nt: TGTGCCAGCAGCGTAGATAGATATGGCTACACCTTC; cdr3_aa: CASSVDRYGYTF
clone_size: .; d_call: .; j_call: TRBJ2-1; v_call: TRBV5-4; cdr3_nt: TGTGCCAGCACCTTTCCTAGCGGAGGGGGGAATGAGCAGTTCTTC; cdr3_aa: CASTFPSGGGNEQFF